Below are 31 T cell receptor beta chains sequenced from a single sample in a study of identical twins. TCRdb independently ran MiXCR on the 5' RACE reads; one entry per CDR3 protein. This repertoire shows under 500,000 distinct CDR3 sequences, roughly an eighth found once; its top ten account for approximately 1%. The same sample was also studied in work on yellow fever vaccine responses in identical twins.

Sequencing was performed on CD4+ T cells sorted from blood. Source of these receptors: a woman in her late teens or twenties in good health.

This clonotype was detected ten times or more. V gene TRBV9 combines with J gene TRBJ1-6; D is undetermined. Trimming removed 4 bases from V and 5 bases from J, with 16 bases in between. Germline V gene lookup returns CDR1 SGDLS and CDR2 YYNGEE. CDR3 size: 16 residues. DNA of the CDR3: TGTGCCAGCAGCCCCCACCGGATGGTCAATAATTCACCCCTCCACTTT. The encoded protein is CASSPHRMVNNSPLHF.

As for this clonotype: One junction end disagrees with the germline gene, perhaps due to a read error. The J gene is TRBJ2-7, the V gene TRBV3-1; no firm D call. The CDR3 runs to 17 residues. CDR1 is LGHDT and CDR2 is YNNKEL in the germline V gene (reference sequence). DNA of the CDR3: TGTGCCAGCACCCAAGTAAGAGGTCGCACTGGGTCCTACGAGCAGTACTTC. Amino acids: CASTQVRGRTGSYEQYF.

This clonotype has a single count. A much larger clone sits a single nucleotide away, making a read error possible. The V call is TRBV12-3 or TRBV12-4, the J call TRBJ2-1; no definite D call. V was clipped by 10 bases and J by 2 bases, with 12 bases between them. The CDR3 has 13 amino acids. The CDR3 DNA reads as TGTGCCACTAACGGAGACCCCTACAATGAGCAGTTCTTC. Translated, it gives CATNGDPYNEQFF.

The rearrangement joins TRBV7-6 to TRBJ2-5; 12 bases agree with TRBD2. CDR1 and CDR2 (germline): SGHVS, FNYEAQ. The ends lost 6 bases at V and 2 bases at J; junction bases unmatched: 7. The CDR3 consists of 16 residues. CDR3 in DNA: TGTGCCAGCAGTCGTTGGACTAGCGGGATTCAAGAGACCCAGTACTTC. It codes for CASSRWTSGIQETQYF.

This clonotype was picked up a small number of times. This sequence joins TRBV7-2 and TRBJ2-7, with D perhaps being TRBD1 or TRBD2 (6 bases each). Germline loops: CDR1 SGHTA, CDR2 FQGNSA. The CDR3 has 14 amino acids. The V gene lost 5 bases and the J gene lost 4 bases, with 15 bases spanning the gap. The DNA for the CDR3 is TGTGCCAGCAGCCGAGTGGGGGGCTTTTACGAGCAGTACTTC. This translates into CASSRVGGFYEQYF.

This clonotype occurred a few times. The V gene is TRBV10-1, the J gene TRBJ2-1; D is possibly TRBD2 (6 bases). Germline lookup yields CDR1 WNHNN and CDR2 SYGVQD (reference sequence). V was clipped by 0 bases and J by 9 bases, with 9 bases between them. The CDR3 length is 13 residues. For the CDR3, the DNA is TGCGCCAGCAGTGAGTCGGGACTGGGTGAGCAGTTCTTC. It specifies CASSESGLGEQFF.

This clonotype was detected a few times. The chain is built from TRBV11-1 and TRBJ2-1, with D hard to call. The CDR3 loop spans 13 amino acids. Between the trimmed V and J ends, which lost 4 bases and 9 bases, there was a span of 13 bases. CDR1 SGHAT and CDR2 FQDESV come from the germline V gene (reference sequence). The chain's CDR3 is CASSSSVGREQFF. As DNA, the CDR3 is TGTGCCAGCAGCTCTTCGGTGGGCCGTGAGCAGTTCTTC.

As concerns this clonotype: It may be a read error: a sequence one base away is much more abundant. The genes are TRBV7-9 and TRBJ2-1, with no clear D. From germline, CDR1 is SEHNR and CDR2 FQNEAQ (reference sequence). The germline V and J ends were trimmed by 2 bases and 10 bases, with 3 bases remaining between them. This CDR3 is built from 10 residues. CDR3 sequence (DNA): TGTGCCAGCAGCTTATCGGAGCAGTTCTTC. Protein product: CASSLSEQFF.

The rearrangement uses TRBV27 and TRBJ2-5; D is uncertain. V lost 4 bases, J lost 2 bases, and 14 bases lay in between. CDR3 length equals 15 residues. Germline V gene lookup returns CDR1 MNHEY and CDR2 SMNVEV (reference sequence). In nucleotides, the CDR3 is TGTGCCAGCAGTTGGGCTGGATCCTGGCAAGAGACCCAGTACTTC. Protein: CASSWAGSWQETQYF.

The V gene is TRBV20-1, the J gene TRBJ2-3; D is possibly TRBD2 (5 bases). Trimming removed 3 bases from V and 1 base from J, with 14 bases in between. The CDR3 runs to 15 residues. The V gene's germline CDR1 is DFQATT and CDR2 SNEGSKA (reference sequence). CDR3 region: CSASPRRTGTDTQYF. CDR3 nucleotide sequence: TGCAGTGCTAGCCCCCGCCGGACTGGCACAGATACGCAGTATTTT.

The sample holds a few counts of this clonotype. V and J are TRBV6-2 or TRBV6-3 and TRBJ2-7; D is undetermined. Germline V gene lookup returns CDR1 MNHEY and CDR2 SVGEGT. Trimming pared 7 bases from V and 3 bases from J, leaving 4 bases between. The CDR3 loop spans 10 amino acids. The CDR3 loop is CASMDYEQYF. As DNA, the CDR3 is TGTGCCAGCATGGACTACGAGCAGTACTTC.

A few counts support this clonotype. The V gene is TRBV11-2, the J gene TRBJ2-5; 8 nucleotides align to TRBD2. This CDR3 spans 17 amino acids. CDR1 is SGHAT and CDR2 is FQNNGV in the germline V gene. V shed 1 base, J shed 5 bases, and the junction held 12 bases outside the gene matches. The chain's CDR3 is CASSLVGLAKGLETQYF. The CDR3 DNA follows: TGTGCCAGCAGCTTAGTTGGACTAGCTAAAGGGTTGGAGACCCAGTACTTC.

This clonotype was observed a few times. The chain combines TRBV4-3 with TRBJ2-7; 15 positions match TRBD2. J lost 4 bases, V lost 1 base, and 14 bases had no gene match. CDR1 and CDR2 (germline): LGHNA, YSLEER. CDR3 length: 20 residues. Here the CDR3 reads CASSQAPGTSGRSGLYEQYF. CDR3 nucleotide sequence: TGCGCCAGCAGCCAAGCACCCGGGACTAGCGGGAGGTCCGGGTTGTACGAGCAGTACTTC.

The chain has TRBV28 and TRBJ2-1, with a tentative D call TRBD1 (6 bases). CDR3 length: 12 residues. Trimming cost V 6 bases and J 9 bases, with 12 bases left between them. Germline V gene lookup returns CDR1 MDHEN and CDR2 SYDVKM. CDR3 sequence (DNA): TGTGCCAGCAGCCGCGGACAGTTTGAGCAGTTCTTC. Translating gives CASSRGQFEQFF.

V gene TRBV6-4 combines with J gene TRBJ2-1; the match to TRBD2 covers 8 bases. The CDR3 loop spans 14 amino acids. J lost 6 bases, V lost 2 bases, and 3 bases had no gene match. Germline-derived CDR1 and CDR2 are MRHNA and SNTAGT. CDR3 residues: CASSDGLAGNEQFF. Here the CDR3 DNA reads TGTGCCAGCAGTGACGGACTAGCTGGCAATGAGCAGTTCTTC.

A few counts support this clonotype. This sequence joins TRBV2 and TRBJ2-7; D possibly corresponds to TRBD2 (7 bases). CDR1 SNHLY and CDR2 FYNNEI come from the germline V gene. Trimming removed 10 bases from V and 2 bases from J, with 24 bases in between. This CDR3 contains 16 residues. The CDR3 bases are TGTGCCACCGGGGGGCGTGGTGGTGGGTCTACCTACGAGCAGTACTTC. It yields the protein CATGGRGGGSTYEQYF.

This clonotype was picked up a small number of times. The CDR3 coding sequence is TGCGCCAGCAGCCCGAGTCCGGGACAGGGGGCGAACGAGCAGTACTTC. Amino acids: CASSPSPGQGANEQYF. The chain carries TRBV5-1 and TRBJ2-7; TRBD1 aligns across 12 bases. The ends lost 4 bases at V and 5 bases at J; junction bases unmatched: 10. The germline V gene has CDR1 SGHRS and CDR2 YFSETQ. The CDR3 spans 16 residues.

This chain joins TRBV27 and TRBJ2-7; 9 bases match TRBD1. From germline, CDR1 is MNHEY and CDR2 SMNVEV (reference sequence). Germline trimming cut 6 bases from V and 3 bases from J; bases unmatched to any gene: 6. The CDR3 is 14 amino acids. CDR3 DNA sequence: TGTGCCAGCAGCCGTTACAGGGGGCACTACGAGCAGTACTTC. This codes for CASSRYRGHYEQYF.

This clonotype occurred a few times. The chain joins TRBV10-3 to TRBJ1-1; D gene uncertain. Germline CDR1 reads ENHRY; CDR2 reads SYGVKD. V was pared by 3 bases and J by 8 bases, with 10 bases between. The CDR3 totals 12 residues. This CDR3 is CAISESRIEAFF. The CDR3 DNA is TGTGCCATCAGTGAATCCAGAATCGAAGCTTTCTTT.

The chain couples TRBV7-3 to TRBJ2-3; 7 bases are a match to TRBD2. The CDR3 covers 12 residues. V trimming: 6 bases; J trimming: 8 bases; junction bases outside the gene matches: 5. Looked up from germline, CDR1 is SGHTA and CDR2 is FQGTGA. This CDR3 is CASRDGGGTQYF. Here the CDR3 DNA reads TGTGCCAGCAGGGATGGGGGGGGTACGCAGTATTTT.

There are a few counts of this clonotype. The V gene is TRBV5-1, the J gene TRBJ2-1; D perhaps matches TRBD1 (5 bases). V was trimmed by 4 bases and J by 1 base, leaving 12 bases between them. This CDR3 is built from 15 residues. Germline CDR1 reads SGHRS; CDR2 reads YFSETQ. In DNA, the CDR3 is TGCGCCAGCAGCCTGGTTGGGGCTTCCTACAATGAGCAGTTCTTC. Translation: CASSLVGASYNEQFF. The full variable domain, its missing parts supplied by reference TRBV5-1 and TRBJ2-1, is KAGVTQTPRYLIKTRGQQVTLSCSPISGHRSVSWYQQTPGQGLQFLFEYFSETQRNKGNFPGRFSGRQFSNSRSEMNVSTLELGDSALYLCASSLVGASYNEQFFGPGTRLTVL.

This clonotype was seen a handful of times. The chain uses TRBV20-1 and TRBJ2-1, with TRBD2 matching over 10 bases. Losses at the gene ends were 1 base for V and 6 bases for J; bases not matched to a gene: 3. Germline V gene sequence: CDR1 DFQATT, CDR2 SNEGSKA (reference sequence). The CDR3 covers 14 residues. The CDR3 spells CSARASGGPNEQFF. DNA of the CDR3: TGCAGTGCTAGAGCTAGCGGGGGCCCCAATGAGCAGTTCTTC.

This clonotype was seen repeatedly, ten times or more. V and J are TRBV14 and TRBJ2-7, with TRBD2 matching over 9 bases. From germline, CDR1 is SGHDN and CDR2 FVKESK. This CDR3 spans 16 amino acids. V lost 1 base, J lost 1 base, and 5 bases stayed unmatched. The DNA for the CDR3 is TGTGCCAGCAGCCAAGGCCCTAGCGGGATATCCTACGAGCAGTACTTC. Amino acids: CASSQGPSGISYEQYF.

The chain's CDR3 is CASRLGQGAGTDTQYF. CDR3 coding DNA: TGTGCCAGCAGACTCGGACAGGGGGCGGGCACAGATACGCAGTATTTT. This chain links TRBV7-9 with TRBJ2-3; 11 bases are shared with TRBD1. V trimming: 6 bases; J trimming: 1 base; junction bases outside the gene matches: 6. Looked up from germline, CDR1 is SEHNR and CDR2 is FQNEAQ (reference sequence). The CDR3 totals 16 residues.

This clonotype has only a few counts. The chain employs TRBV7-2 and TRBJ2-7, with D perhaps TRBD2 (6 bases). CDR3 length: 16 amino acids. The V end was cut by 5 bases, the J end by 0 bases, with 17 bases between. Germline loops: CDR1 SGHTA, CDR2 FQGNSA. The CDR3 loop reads CASSPRAGKSSYEQYF. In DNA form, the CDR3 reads TGTGCCAGCAGCCCCCGTGCGGGAAAGAGCTCCTACGAGCAGTACTTC.

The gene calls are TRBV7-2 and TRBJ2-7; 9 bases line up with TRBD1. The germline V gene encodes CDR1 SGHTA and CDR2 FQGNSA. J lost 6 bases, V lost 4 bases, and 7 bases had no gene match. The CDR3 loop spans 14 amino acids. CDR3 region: CASSSGQGLAEQYF. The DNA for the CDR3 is TGTGCCAGCAGCTCCGGACAGGGGCTTGCCGAGCAGTACTTC.

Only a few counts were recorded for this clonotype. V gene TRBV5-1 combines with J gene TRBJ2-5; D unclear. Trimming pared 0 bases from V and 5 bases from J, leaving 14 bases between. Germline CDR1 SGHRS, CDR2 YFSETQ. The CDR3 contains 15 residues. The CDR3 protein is CASSLDGRYQETQYF. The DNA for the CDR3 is TGCGCCAGCAGCTTGGATGGGCGGTATCAGGAGACCCAGTACTTC.

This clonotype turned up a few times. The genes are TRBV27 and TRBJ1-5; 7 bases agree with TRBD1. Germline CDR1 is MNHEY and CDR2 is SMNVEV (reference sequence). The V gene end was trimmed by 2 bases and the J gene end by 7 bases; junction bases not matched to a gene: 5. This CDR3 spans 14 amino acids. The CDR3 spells CASSLKAGGQPQHF. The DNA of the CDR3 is TGTGCCAGCAGTTTAAAGGCAGGGGGGCAGCCCCAGCATTTT.

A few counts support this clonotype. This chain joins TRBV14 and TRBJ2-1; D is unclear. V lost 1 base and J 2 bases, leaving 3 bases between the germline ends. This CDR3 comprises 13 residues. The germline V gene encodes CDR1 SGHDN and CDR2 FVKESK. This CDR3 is CASSQVAYNEQFF. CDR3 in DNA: TGTGCCAGCAGCCAAGTGGCCTACAATGAGCAGTTCTTC.

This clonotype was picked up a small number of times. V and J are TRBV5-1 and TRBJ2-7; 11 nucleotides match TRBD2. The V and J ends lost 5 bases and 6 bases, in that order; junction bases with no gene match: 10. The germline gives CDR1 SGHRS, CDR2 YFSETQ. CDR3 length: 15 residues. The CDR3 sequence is CASRPQLAGGAEQYF. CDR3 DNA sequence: TGCGCCAGCAGACCCCAGCTAGCGGGAGGCGCCGAGCAGTACTTC.

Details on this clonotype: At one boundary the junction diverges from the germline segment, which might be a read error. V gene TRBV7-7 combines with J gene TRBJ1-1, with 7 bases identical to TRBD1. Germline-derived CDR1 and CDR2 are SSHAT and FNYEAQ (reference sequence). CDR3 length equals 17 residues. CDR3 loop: CASSLFPPGQLNTEAFF. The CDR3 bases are TGTGCTAGCAGCTTATTTCCTCCGGGACAGCTGAACACTGAAGCTTTCTTT.